One sample yielded the 4 T cell receptor beta chains listed below, sequenced in a study of T cells in Graves' hyperthyroidism and ophthalmopathy. It was RNA transcripts that yielded the amplified TCR beta CDR3 regions. With the HTBI primer set, the TCR CDR3 went through a first round of RT-PCR. TCRdb analysed the multiplex PCR reads with MiXCR anew, one entry per CDR3 protein. This table has 730,000 or so distinct CDR3 sequences, 15% to 20% appearing once. Input material: blood. These receptor sequences come from a woman aged 50 to 60 with Graves' hyperthyroidism that later progressed to Graves' ophthalmopathy.

This clonotype has at least ten counts. The chain joins TRBV2 to TRBJ1-1; perhaps TRBD1 as D (6 bases). V lost 7 bases and J 1 base, leaving 13 bases between the germline ends. This CDR3 comprises 14 residues. In germline, CDR1 is SNHLY, CDR2 FYNNEI. The CDR3 here is CASNRVGWNTEAFF. The DNA for the CDR3 is TGTGCCAGCAACAGGGTAGGGTGGAACACTGAAGCTTTCTTT.

The table lists this clonotype with many counts. The chain employs TRBV11-2 and TRBJ2-1; the match to TRBD1 covers 7 bases. The CDR3 is 16 residues long. Germline V gene data show CDR1 as SGHAT and CDR2 as FQNNGV. The ends lost 3 bases at V and 0 bases at J; junction bases unmatched: 5. This chain's CDR3 is CASSFTGTDSYNEQFF. The CDR3 DNA reads TGTGCCAGCAGCTTCACCGGGACAGACTCCTACAATGAGCAGTTCTTC. Full variable domain (remainder filled in from reference TRBV11-2 and TRBJ2-1): EAGVAQSPRYKIIEKRQSVAFWCNPISGHATLYWYQQILGQGPKLLIQFQNNGVVDDSQLPKDRFSAERLKGVDSTLKIQPAKLEDSAVYLCASSFTGTDSYNEQFFGPGTRLTVL.

This clonotype was found many times. This chain connects TRBV3-1 to TRBJ2-7; 10 bases fit TRBD2. Germline V gene lookup returns CDR1 LGHDT and CDR2 YNNKEL (reference sequence). The CDR3 contains 15 residues. V shed 3 bases, J shed 5 bases, and the junction held 7 bases outside the gene matches. This CDR3 reads CASSQWGLAIHEQYF. The CDR3 bases are TGTGCCAGCAGCCAGTGGGGACTAGCGATCCACGAGCAGTACTTC.

This clonotype occurred a few times. The V call is TRBV30, the J call TRBJ2-3, with D perhaps TRBD2 (7 bases). With 1 base removed from V and 3 bases from J, the gap between germline ends came to 14 bases. The CDR3 runs 15 residues. Germline CDR1 is GTSNPN and CDR2 is SVGIG (reference sequence). This CDR3 is CAWSGGGRFTDTQYF. CDR3 sequence (DNA): TGTGCCTGGAGTGGGGGGGGCAGATTTACAGATACGCAGTATTTT. Filled out from reference TRBV30 and TRBJ2-3, the complete variable domain reads SQTIHQWPATLVQPVGSPLSLECTVEGTSNPNLYWYRQAAGRGLQLLFYSVGIGQISSEVPQNLSASRPQDRQFILSSKKLLLSDSGFYLCAWSGGGRFTDTQYFGPGTRLTVL.